The T cell receptor beta chain under discussion was sequenced for a study of T cell changes during pregnancy in multiple sclerosis. The length of the CDR3 is 14 residues. The germline V gene encodes CDR1 SNHLY and CDR2 FYNNEI. Trimming took 7 bases from V and 0 from J, leaving 13 bases between them. Generated by immunoSEQ multiplex PCR, the TCRdb table keeps only in-frame clones and is missing some. The table has about 110,000 clones, approximately 89% seen once. Sample: peripheral blood, taken after pregnancy. The clonotype comes from a female donor with multiple sclerosis, enrolled in a pregnancy study. V gene TRBV2 combines with J gene TRBJ2-7; D possibly corresponds to TRBD2 (7 bases). Here the CDR3 reads CASISGGLSYEQYF. In nucleotides, the CDR3 is TGTGCCAGCATCTCGGGGGGCCTCTCCTACGAGCAGTACTTC.